This entry features one T cell receptor beta chain sequence. The data were produced by immunoSEQ multiplex PCR, yet TCRdb's version contains in-frame clones alone and is incomplete. The sample shows more than 50,000 clones, 88% of them seen only once. This specimen comes from a study of control samples from healthy donors and cancer patients. Sequencing was carried out using blood. The clonotype comes from a man aged 45 to 65 in good health.

The CDR3 protein is CASSLSGNWVFF. In DNA form, the CDR3 reads TGTGCCAGCAGCTTGTCCGGGAATTGGGTTTTCTTT. V and J are TRBV5-6 and TRBJ1-1, with D unresolved. V lost 1 base to trimming and J lost 13 bases, with 14 bases between them. The germline gives CDR1 SGHDT, CDR2 YYEEEE. This CDR3 is 12 amino acids long.